These 17 T cell receptor beta chains were sequenced from one sample in a study of cytomegalovirus exposure and HLA in healthy donors. A multiplex PCR was run with 60 Vbeta primers and 13 Jbeta primers. Assay used: immunoSEQ multiplex PCR; TCRdb lists only in-frame clones, some missing. The sample has approximately 100,000 clones; the top ten hold around 0.6%. The specimen sequenced was PBMCs. Receptors were obtained from a man aged 50-59 years in good health and CMV-seronegative.

The CDR3 region is CATSRDLGQETQYF. The CDR3 DNA sequence: TGTGCCACCAGCAGAGATCTCGGTCAAGAGACCCAGTACTTC. The rearrangement links TRBV15 to TRBJ2-5; D gene ambiguous. Between the trimmed V and J ends, which lost 0 bases and 2 bases, there was a span of 7 bases. Germline V lookup: CDR1 LNHNV, CDR2 YYDKDF (reference sequence). There are 14 residues in the CDR3.

V and J are TRBV9 and TRBJ2-1; tentatively, D is TRBD1 (6 bases). Germline V gene lookup returns CDR1 SGDLS and CDR2 YYNGEE. V was trimmed by 0 bases and J by 7 bases, leaving 17 bases between them. The CDR3 totals 16 residues. DNA of the CDR3: TGTGCCAGCAGCGTAGGAGCGCCTAGTAGGGGGAATGAGCAGTTCTTC. Its translation: CASSVGAPSRGNEQFF.

The chain recombines TRBV7-2 with TRBJ2-1, with D possibly being TRBD2 (5 bases). Germline V gene data show CDR1 as SGHTA and CDR2 as FQGNSA. This CDR3 has 13 amino acids. Trimming left V 1 base short and J 7 bases short, with 8 bases between. The CDR3 loop is CASSLERGNEQFF. Here the CDR3 DNA reads TGTGCCAGCAGCTTAGAACGGGGAAATGAGCAGTTCTTC. Together with reference TRBV7-2 and TRBJ2-1, the CDR3 gives the full variable domain: GAGVSQSPSNKVTEKGKDVELRCDPISGHTALYWYRQSLGQGLEFLIYFQGNSAPDKSGLPSDRFSAERTGGSVSTLTIQRTQQEDSAVYLCASSLERGNEQFFGPGTRLTVL.

A note on this clone: A junction boundary mismatches the germline segment, possibly from a read error. The rearrangement links TRBV5-1 to TRBJ2-7; 7 bases agree with TRBD1. Germline CDR1 SGHRS, CDR2 YFSETQ. This CDR3 has 14 amino acids. This CDR3 is CASSLGQSSDEQYF. The CDR3 DNA is TGCGCCAGCAGCCTGGGACAGAGCTCCGACGAGCAGTACTTC.

With respect to this clone: The junction does not match germline at one end; this may be a read error. This chain uses TRBV18 with TRBJ1-2; D uncertain. The CDR3 covers 14 residues. Looked up from germline, CDR1 is KGHSH and CDR2 is LQKENI. CDR3 bases: TGTGCCAGCTCACCACCGGCGGAATCCTATGGCTACTCCTTC. Its translation: CASSPPAESYGYSF.

V and J are TRBV18 and TRBJ1-4; possible D gene TRBD1, 6 bases. This CDR3 contains 13 residues. Deletions cut 5 bases from V and 4 bases from J, with 8 bases between. The germline CDR1 and CDR2 sequences are KGHSH and LQKENI. This CDR3 is CASSTDSNEKLFF. In nucleotides, the CDR3 is TGTGCCAGCTCAACGGACAGTAATGAAAAACTGTTTTTT.

V usage is TRBV2 and J usage is TRBJ2-3, with a weak D call TRBD2 (6 bases). Trimming removed 4 bases at V and 0 bases at J, with 20 bases between. Germline loops: CDR1 SNHLY, CDR2 FYNNEI. The CDR3 sequence is 18 residues long. CDR3 protein: CASSAGITSSWSTDTQYF. CDR3 in DNA: TGTGCCAGCAGTGCCGGTATTACTAGCTCCTGGAGCACAGATACGCAGTATTTT.

The rearrangement joins TRBV5-1 to TRBJ2-7; 9 nucleotides match TRBD1. V was pared by 5 bases and J by 5 bases, with 11 bases of the junction left unmatched. Per germline, CDR1 SGHRS and CDR2 YFSETQ. There are 15 residues in the CDR3. The CDR3 region is CASRPTGTGYHEQYF. CDR3 DNA sequence: TGCGCCAGCAGACCAACCGGGACAGGGTACCACGAGCAGTACTTC.

The rearrangement joins TRBV7-6 to TRBJ1-2, with D hard to call. Germline V CDR1 and CDR2: SGHVS, FNYEAQ. With 2 bases removed from V and 1 base from J, the gap between germline ends came to 5 bases. The CDR3 loop spans 13 amino acids. The CDR3, as DNA: TGTGCCAGCAGCTTATTACATAACTATGGCTACACCTTC. Residues: CASSLLHNYGYTF.

The chain is built from TRBV6-1 and TRBJ1-4, with TRBD1 matching over 10 bases. CDR3 length: 15 residues. After removal of 8 bases from V and 8 bases from J, the junction contained 11 bases not matched to a gene. Germline V lookup: CDR1 MNHNS, CDR2 SASEGT. CDR3: CASASDRGLGEKLFF. The DNA of the CDR3 is TGTGCCAGCGCTTCTGACAGGGGGCTAGGGGAAAAACTGTTTTTT.

This chain links TRBV12-5 with TRBJ2-3, with D maybe TRBD2 (6 bases). Looked up from germline, CDR1 is LGHNT and CDR2 is FRNRAP. This CDR3 region has 15 residues. V lost 0 bases, J lost 4 bases, and 11 bases lay in between. CDR3 region: CASGLVGGVADTQYF. The CDR3 DNA reads TGTGCTAGTGGTTTGGTGGGAGGTGTCGCAGATACGCAGTATTTT.

The chain couples TRBV27 to TRBJ2-2; D not resolved. CDR1 and CDR2 (germline): MNHEY, SMNVEV (reference sequence). This CDR3 has 12 amino acids. Trimming took off 5 bases at V and 8 bases at J, with 9 bases between the two ends. The CDR3 is CASSPPSGELFF. In DNA, the CDR3 is TGTGCCAGCAGTCCTCCTTCTGGGGAGCTGTTTTTT.

The chain is built from TRBV9 and TRBJ1-5, with 8 bases matching TRBD1. V lost 4 bases, J lost 2 bases, and 5 bases stayed unmatched. Germline V gene data show CDR1 as SGDLS and CDR2 as YYNGEE. The CDR3 contains 15 residues. The CDR3 loop reads CASSTGQGGNQPQHF. The CDR3, as DNA: TGTGCCAGCAGCACTGGACAGGGTGGCAATCAGCCCCAGCATTTT. The whole variable domain, remainder taken from reference TRBV9 and TRBJ1-5, is DSGVTQTPKHLITATGQRVTLRCSPRSGDLSVYWYQQSLDQGLQFLIQYYNGEERAKGNILERFSAQQFPDLHSELNLSSLELGDSALYFCASSTGQGGNQPQHFGDGTRLSIL.

The rearrangement joins TRBV30 to TRBJ1-1, with D possibly TRBD1 on 5 matching bases. The germline gives CDR1 GTSNPN, CDR2 SVGIG (reference sequence). The V end lost 7 bases, the J end lost 5 bases, and 14 bases lay between the germline ends. The CDR3 sequence is 12 residues long. CDR3 bases: TGTGCCTTGTGGGGGGTTGGGACTGAAGCTTTCTTT. Translation gives CALWGVGTEAFF.

The chain is built from TRBV13 and TRBJ2-7; D might be TRBD2 (6 bases). The CDR3 is made up of 14 amino acids. The germline V gene has CDR1 PRHDT and CDR2 FYEKMQ (reference sequence). V gave up 5 bases and J gave up 6 bases, with 17 bases separating them. The CDR3 coding sequence is TGTGCCAGCAGCCGCACTACGGGGCGGGGCGAGCAGTACTTC. This encodes CASSRTTGRGEQYF.

The CDR3: CASSKGQLSSYEQYF. The CDR3, as DNA: TGTGCCAGCAGTAAAGGACAGCTGAGCTCCTACGAGCAGTACTTC. The rearrangement joins TRBV6-5 to TRBJ2-7; D may be TRBD1 (6 bases). This CDR3 comprises 15 residues. From germline, CDR1 is MNHEY and CDR2 SVGAGI. With 5 bases removed from V and 0 bases from J, the gap between germline ends came to 14 bases.

The chain links TRBV29-1 to TRBJ2-7, with D perhaps TRBD2 (6 bases). V was clipped by 5 bases and J by 1 base, with 12 bases between them. Germline-derived CDR1 and CDR2 are SQVTM and ANQGSEA. This CDR3 is built from 13 residues. The CDR3 DNA reads as TGCAGCGTTAGTGCGGGGTTATCCTACGAGCAGTACTTC. The encoded protein is CSVSAGLSYEQYF.